This TCR beta chain was documented in a study of sequential checkpoint blockade in melanoma. Study at large: TCRbeta immunosequencing was performed on DNA from roughly 90 pretreatment melanoma tumor samples. After nivolumab or ipilimumab alone, some 22 patients had week-13 rebiopsies. Study results and limitations: PD-L1 staining and CD8+ counts, not mutational load, tracked tumor T-cell clonality. In arm A, pretreatment tumor clonality was associated with response.

V lost 1 base and J 5 bases, leaving 12 bases between the germline ends. Germline V gives CDR1 MNHGY, CDR2 SAAAGT. The CDR3 sequence is 14 residues long. Regarding treatment: randomized to nivolumab then ipilimumab (arm A) or the reverse (arm B). The table lists this clone with a few counts. Its antigen is undetermined. Clones were read by immunoSEQ multiplex PCR, and TCRdb kept only the in-frame ones, dropping some. The table has some 19,000 clones, 27% seen once. Sequenced here: tumor tissue (inferred from file names), sampled from a patient given nivolumab and ipilimumab in sequence. The V gene is TRBV6-8, the J gene TRBJ2-7; D unresolved. The sequence was obtained from a human donor with melanoma. This chain's CDR3 is CASSYLGNPHEQYF. In DNA, the CDR3 is TGTGCCAGCAGTTACTTGGGGAATCCCCACGAGCAGTACTTC.